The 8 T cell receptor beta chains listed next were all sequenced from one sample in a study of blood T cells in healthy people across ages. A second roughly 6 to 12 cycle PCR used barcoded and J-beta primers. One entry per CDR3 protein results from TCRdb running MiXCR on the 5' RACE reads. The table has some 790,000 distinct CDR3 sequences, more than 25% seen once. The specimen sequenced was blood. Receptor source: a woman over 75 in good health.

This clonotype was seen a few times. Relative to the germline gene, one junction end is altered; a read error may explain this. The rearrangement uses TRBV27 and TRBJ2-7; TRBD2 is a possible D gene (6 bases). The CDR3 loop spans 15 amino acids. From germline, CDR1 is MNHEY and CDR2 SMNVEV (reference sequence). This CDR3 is CASSSYSGGSSEQYF. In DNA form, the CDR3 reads TGTGCCAGCAGTTCTTATTCCGGGGGTTCCTCCGAGCAGTACTTC.

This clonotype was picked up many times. This CDR3 is CSVGGPRGGSYNEQFF. The CDR3 coding sequence is TGCAGCGTTGGAGGCCCAAGGGGGGGATCCTACAATGAGCAGTTCTTC. The chain couples TRBV29-1 to TRBJ2-1; D may be TRBD2 (7 bases). V lost 4 bases to trimming and J lost 1 base, with 17 bases between them. This CDR3 spans 16 amino acids. Germline loops: CDR1 SQVTM, CDR2 ANQGSEA.

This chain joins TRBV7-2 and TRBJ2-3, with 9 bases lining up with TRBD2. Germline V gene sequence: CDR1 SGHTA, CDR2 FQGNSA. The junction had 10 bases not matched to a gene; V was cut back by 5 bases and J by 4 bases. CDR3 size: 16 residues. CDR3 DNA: TGTGCCAGCAGCCTGGGAATAGCGGGGGATTCAGATACGCAGTATTTT. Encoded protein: CASSLGIAGDSDTQYF.

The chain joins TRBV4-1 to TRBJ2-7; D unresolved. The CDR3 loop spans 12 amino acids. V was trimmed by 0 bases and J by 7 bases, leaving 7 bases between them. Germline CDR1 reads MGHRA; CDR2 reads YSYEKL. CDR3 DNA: TGCGCCAGCAGCCAAGATGGGCAGGAGCAGTACTTC. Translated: CASSQDGQEQYF.

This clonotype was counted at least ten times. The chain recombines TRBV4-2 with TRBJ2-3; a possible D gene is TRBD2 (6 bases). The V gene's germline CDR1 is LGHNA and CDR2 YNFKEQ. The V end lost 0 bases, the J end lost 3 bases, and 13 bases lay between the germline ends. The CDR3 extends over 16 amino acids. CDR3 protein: CASSQDESSGTDTQYF. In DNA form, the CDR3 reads TGTGCCAGCAGCCAAGACGAGTCAAGCGGGACAGATACGCAGTATTTT.

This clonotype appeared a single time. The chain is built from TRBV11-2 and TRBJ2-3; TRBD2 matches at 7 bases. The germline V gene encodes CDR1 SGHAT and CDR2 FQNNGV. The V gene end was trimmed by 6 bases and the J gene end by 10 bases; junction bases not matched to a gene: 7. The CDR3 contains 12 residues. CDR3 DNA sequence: TGTGCCAGCAGGGAGACTAGCTTGCCGCAGTATTTT. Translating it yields CASRETSLPQYF.

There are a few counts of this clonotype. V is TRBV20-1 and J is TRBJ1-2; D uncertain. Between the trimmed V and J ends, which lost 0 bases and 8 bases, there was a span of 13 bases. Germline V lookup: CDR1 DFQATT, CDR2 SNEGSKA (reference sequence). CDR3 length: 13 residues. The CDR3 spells CSARDLAGRGYTF. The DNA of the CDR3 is TGCAGTGCTAGAGATTTGGCAGGCAGGGGCTACACCTTC.

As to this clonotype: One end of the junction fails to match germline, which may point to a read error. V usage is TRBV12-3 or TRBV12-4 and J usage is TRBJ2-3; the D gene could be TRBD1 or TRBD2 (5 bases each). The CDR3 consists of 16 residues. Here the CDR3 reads CASSPGARIFTDTEYF. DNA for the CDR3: TGTGCCAGCAGTCCCGGGGCTAGGATTTTCACAGATACGGAGTATTTT.